Listed here are 20 T cell receptor beta chains from one sample, sequenced in a study of stem cell transplantation in POMP-related autoinflammatory disease. This table comes from immunoSEQ multiplex PCR, and its TCRdb copy is limited to in-frame clones, with some not included. Of around 220 clones listed, 88% are singletons. Sequenced material: Tregs from PBMCs. The receptors come from a human donor in good health.

This chain uses TRBV2 with TRBJ2-7, with D hard to call. CDR3 length: 15 amino acids. The germline V gene has CDR1 SNHLY and CDR2 FYNNEI. V was trimmed by 6 bases and J by 0 bases, leaving 15 bases between them. The CDR3 loop is CASRGWATSSYEQYF. The CDR3 DNA follows: TGTGCCAGCAGGGGTTGGGCCACAAGCTCCTACGAGCAGTACTTC.

The chain is built from TRBV5-1 and TRBJ2-3; the D is unclear. The CDR3 loop spans 13 amino acids. Germline-derived CDR1 and CDR2 are SGHRS and YFSETQ. Trimming took off 2 bases at V and 2 bases at J, with 6 bases between the two ends. The chain's CDR3 is CASSLPVTDTQYF. CDR3 nucleotide sequence: TGCGCCAGCAGCTTACCCGTCACAGATACGCAGTATTTT.

The chain employs TRBV30 and TRBJ2-7; D not certain. The CDR3 is 15 residues long. V shed 2 bases and J shed 7 bases, with 21 bases lying between them. Germline lookup yields CDR1 GTSNPN and CDR2 SVGIG (reference sequence). CDR3 DNA: TGTGCCTGGAGTCGTAATCACTGGGGATCCTTAGAGCAGTACTTC. Translating it yields CAWSRNHWGSLEQYF. The complete variable domain, with remaining parts taken from reference TRBV30 and TRBJ2-7, reads SQTIHQWPATLVQPVGSPLSLECTVEGTSNPNLYWYRQAAGRGLQLLFYSVGIGQISSEVPQNLSASRPQDRQFILSSKKLLLSDSGFYLCAWSRNHWGSLEQYFGPGTRLTVT.

The chain combines TRBV7-9 with TRBJ2-7, with D maybe TRBD2 (5 bases). This CDR3 region has 13 residues. V shed 7 bases and J shed 6 bases, with 16 bases lying between them. CDR1 is SEHNR and CDR2 is FQNEAQ in the germline V gene (reference sequence). CDR3 sequence: CASTSGRGGEQYF. The DNA of the CDR3 is TGTGCCAGCACCTCTGGTCGTGGAGGCGAGCAGTACTTC.

The chain uses TRBV7-8 and TRBJ1-6; weak D call: TRBD1 (5 bases). The V gene lost 7 bases and the J gene lost 0 bases, with 22 bases spanning the gap. The CDR3 totals 19 residues. From germline, CDR1 is SGHVS and CDR2 FQNEAQ. The CDR3 loop is CASIESGGPLSSYNSPLHF. The CDR3 DNA follows: TGTGCCAGCATTGAGAGTGGGGGTCCCCTGAGCTCCTATAATTCACCCCTCCACTTT. The full variable domain, with the rest looked up from reference TRBV7-8 and TRBJ1-6, is GAGVSQSPRYKVAKRGQDVALRCDPISGHVSLFWYQQALGQGPEFLTYFQNEAQLDKSGLPSDRFFAERPEGSVSTLKIQRTQQEDSAVYLCASIESGGPLSSYNSPLHFGNGTRLTVT.

The J gene is TRBJ1-5, the V gene TRBV6-6; TRBD1 aligns across 9 bases. After removal of 8 bases from V and 5 bases from J, the junction contained 4 bases not matched to a gene. CDR1 and CDR2 from the germline V gene are MNHNY and SVGAGI (reference sequence). This CDR3 spans 13 amino acids. The CDR3 region has the DNA TGTGCCAGCGCGGACAGGGGTTATCAGCCCCAGCATTTT. Translation: CASADRGYQPQHF.

This clone was counted only a few times. The chain uses TRBV9 and TRBJ2-7; 9 bases are shared with TRBD1. The CDR3 extends over 14 amino acids. Germline V gene lookup returns CDR1 SGDLS and CDR2 YYNGEE. V lost 0 bases to trimming and J lost 6 bases; unmatched junction nucleotides: 4. As DNA, the CDR3 is TGTGCCAGCAGCGTAGGTCCGACAGGGGGCGAGCAGTACTTC. Its translation is CASSVGPTGGEQYF.

This rearrangement joins TRBV7-9 to TRBJ2-1; tentatively, D is TRBD1 (5 bases). CDR1 is SEHNR, CDR2 FQNEAQ, per germline (reference sequence). The ends were cut back, 11 bases at V and 7 bases at J, with 21 bases in the middle. The CDR3 is 14 amino acids. The chain's CDR3 is CAVPPRRAGNEQFF. The CDR3 region has the DNA TGTGCCGTTCCTCCGCGCAGGGCCGGGAATGAGCAGTTCTTC.

The genes are TRBV5-4 and TRBJ1-2, with D possibly TRBD1 on 5 matching bases. V gave up 3 bases and J gave up 1 base, with 10 bases separating them. The CDR3 totals 14 residues. The germline V gene has CDR1 SGHNT and CDR2 YYREEE (reference sequence). The CDR3 coding sequence is TGTGCCAGCAGCTATAACAGGAATAACTATGGCTACACCTTC. This translates into CASSYNRNNYGYTF.

This chain links TRBV29-1 with TRBJ1-5, with D perhaps matching TRBD1 (5 bases). V gave up 4 bases and J gave up 3 bases, with 10 bases separating them. The CDR3 covers 13 residues. The germline V gene encodes CDR1 SQVTM and CDR2 ANQGSEA. The CDR3 DNA reads TGCAGCGTTGGGTCAGGGTTCAATCAGCCCCAGCATTTT. It yields the protein CSVGSGFNQPQHF.

The rearrangement uses TRBV6-1 and TRBJ2-7; D tentatively reads TRBD1 or TRBD2 (5 bases each). The CDR3 extends over 13 amino acids. The germline V gene has CDR1 MNHNS and CDR2 SASEGT. V was trimmed by 8 bases and J by 0 bases, leaving 11 bases between them. The CDR3 sequence is CASGTGSSYEQYF. The CDR3 DNA reads as TGTGCCAGCGGGACGGGAAGCTCCTACGAGCAGTACTTC.

This clone has more than one count but fewer than ten. V gene TRBV6-1 combines with J gene TRBJ1-3; D may be TRBD1 (5 bases). Trimming shortened V by 6 bases and J by 0 bases, and 12 bases separated the two germline ends. The germline V gene has CDR1 MNHNS and CDR2 SASEGT. This CDR3 is built from 15 residues. CDR3 sequence (DNA): TGTGCCAGCAGGGGGGTACATACCTCTGGAAACACCATATATTTT. Translation gives CASRGVHTSGNTIYF.

V and J are TRBV29-1 and TRBJ2-3; D gene uncertain. Per germline, CDR1 SQVTM and CDR2 ANQGSEA. Between the trimmed V and J ends, which lost 0 bases and 1 base, there was a span of 11 bases. The CDR3 spans 15 residues. CDR3 residues: CSVEEGLVGTDTQYF. CDR3 DNA: TGCAGCGTTGAAGAGGGGTTAGTCGGCACAGATACGCAGTATTTT.

The genes are TRBV19 and TRBJ2-1; D is perhaps TRBD1 or TRBD2 (6 bases each). The germline V and J ends were trimmed by 4 bases and 2 bases, with 15 bases remaining between them. The CDR3 sequence is 16 residues long. Germline CDR1 reads LNHDA; CDR2 reads SQIVND (reference sequence). This chain's CDR3 is CASSRVRGPAYNEQFF. DNA for the CDR3: TGTGCCAGTAGTAGAGTCCGGGGGCCCGCCTACAATGAGCAGTTCTTC.

The CDR3 DNA reads as TGTGCCACCAGCAGGACCACAGATACGCAGTATTTT. Protein product: CATSRTTDTQYF. The genes are TRBV15 and TRBJ2-3; D is ambiguous. V was cut by 3 bases and J by 2 bases, with 3 bases left in between. The CDR3 spans 12 residues. Germline CDR1 reads LNHNV; CDR2 reads YYDKDF (reference sequence). The variable domain in full, with the rest retrieved from reference TRBV15 and TRBJ2-3, is DAMVIQNPRYQVTQFGKPVTLSCSQTLNHNVMYWYQQKSSQAPKLLFHYYDKDFNNEADTPDNFQSRRPNTSFCFLDIRSPGLGDTAMYLCATSRTTDTQYFGPGTRLTVL.

This chain joins TRBV6-5 and TRBJ1-1; no reliable D call. Germline CDR1 MNHEY, CDR2 SVGAGI. V was clipped by 6 bases and J by 3 bases, with 14 bases between them. The CDR3 consists of 14 residues. The CDR3 spells CASSQRGGYTEAFF. The CDR3 DNA is TGTGCCAGCAGCCAACGGGGAGGGTACACTGAAGCTTTCTTT.

The chain has TRBV7-2 and TRBJ2-7, with unresolved D. Germline lookup yields CDR1 SGHTA and CDR2 FQGNSA. The CDR3 sequence is 12 residues long. Trimming removed 5 bases from V and 4 bases from J, with 9 bases in between. CDR3 residues: CASSQNRYEQYF. The CDR3 nucleotides are TGTGCCAGCAGCCAGAATCGTTACGAGCAGTACTTC.

The chain employs TRBV4-1 and TRBJ1-1; D is ambiguous. The CDR3 has 15 amino acids. CDR1 is MGHRA and CDR2 is YSYEKL in the germline V gene. The V end lost 0 bases, the J end lost 0 bases, and 8 bases lay between the germline ends. Written as DNA, the CDR3 is TGCGCCAGCAGCCAAGATCAACTGTTGAACACTGAAGCTTTCTTT. Translation: CASSQDQLLNTEAFF.

The J gene is TRBJ2-6, the V gene TRBV19; no definite D call. The CDR3 loop spans 15 amino acids. V lost 3 bases to trimming and J lost 0 bases, with 6 bases between them. Germline V gene lookup returns CDR1 LNHDA and CDR2 SQIVND (reference sequence). The CDR3 nucleotides are TGTGCCAGTAGTATTGGGTTCTCTGGGGCCAACGTCCTGACTTTC. This translates into CASSIGFSGANVLTF.

This clone is a singleton in its sample. This chain connects TRBV2 to TRBJ2-5, with D maybe TRBD2 (7 bases). From germline, CDR1 is SNHLY and CDR2 FYNNEI. Trimming stripped 3 bases from V and 14 bases from J, with 16 bases between. There are 12 residues in the CDR3. CDR3 bases: TGTGCCAGCAGTGAGGGGCGGGGGCCTGGTTACTTC. Protein product: CASSEGRGPGYF.